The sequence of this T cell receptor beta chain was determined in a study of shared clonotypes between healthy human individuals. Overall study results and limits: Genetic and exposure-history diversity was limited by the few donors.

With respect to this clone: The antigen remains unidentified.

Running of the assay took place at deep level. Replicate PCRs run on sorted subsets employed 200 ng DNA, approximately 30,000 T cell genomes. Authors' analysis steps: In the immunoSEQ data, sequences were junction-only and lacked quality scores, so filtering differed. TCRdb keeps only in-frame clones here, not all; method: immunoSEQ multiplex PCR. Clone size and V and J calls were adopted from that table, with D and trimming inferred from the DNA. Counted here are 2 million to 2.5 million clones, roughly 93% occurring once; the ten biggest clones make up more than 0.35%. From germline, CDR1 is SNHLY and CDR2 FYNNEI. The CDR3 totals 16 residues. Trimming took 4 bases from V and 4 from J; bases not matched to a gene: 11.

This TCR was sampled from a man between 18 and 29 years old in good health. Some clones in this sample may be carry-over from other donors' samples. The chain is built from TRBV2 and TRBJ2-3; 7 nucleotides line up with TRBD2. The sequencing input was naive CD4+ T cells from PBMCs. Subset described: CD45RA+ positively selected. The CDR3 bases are TGTGCCAGCAGTGTGAGGGCACTAGCGTCGGCAGATACGCAGTATTTT. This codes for CASSVRALASADTQYF.